This T cell receptor beta chain appears in the sequencing data of a study of T cells in Graves' hyperthyroidism and ophthalmopathy. Regions amplified from RNA transcripts were the TCR beta CDR3 regions. During a first-round RT-PCR of the TCR CDR3, the HTBI primer set was used. TCRdb re-analysed the multiplex PCR reads in MiXCR, keeping a single row per CDR3 protein. Of about 600,000 distinct CDR3 sequences in the sample, around 14% are singletons; the top ten hold roughly 7.1%. V shed 6 bases, J shed 13 bases, and the junction held 14 bases outside the gene matches. The CDR3 is 12 amino acids. From germline, CDR1 is DFQATT and CDR2 SNEGSKA (reference sequence). The study excluded patients with uncontrolled infection, other autoimmune disease, pregnancy or lactation. Clinicians diagnosed patients from clinical symptoms, serum thyroxine and TRAb, thyroid ultrasound and orbital computed tomography. Fresh 10 ml peripheral blood yielded PBMCs.

Material: blood. This clonotype was obtained from a woman aged 18 to 35 with Graves' ophthalmopathy. V and J are TRBV20-1 and TRBJ2-5; 7 bases line up with TRBD2. Written as DNA, the CDR3 is TGCAGTGCCGATCGGCGCGGGAGTTTATTGTACTTC. It codes for CSADRRGSLLYF.